This T cell receptor (beta chain) originates from a study of T cells of healthy individuals. TCRdb processed the 5' RACE reads anew with MiXCR; each CDR3 protein has one entry. The sample records tens of thousands of distinct CDR3 sequences, more than 4.5% being singletons. The CDR3 runs to 13 residues. Note on this clonotype: This may be a read error, as it is one base from a much larger clone.

This TCR came from a human donor in good health. The gene calls are TRBV12-3 or TRBV12-4 and TRBJ2-5; weak D call: TRBD2 (6 bases). CDR3 residues: CASSFRGSETQNF. CDR3 coding DNA: TGTGCCAGCAGTTTTCGGGGGTCGGAGACCCAGAACTTC.